This T cell receptor beta chain was profiled in a study of T cell repertoires in cytomegalovirus infection. Each CDR3 protein gets one entry after TCRdb re-called the reads with MiXCR. Seen here are 650,000 to 900,000 distinct CDR3 sequences, around a third observed once, and the top ten hold around an eighth. CDR1 is SGHTA and CDR2 is FQGNSA in the germline V gene. This CDR3 comprises 15 residues. V lost 2 bases, J lost 8 bases, and 4 bases stayed unmatched. Ten or more counts support this clonotype. Its antigen is not known. The rearrangement uses TRBV7-2 and TRBJ1-4, with TRBD1 identical over 11 bases. Sequencing was performed on cultured CD8+ T cells from PBMCs, taken from culture after CMV antigen stimulation. The TCR originated in a human donor in good health (CMV status not recorded). Some clones in this sample may be carry-over from other donors' samples. The CDR3 nucleotides are TGTGCCAGCAGCTTATACAGGACAGGGGGCGAAAAACTGTTTTTT. Its protein product is CASSLYRTGGEKLFF.